This T cell receptor (beta chain) was captured by sequencing in a study of blood T cell repertoires in COVID-19. On the study more broadly: Material from acute and convalescent COVID-19 was sourced from the United States, Italy and Spain. The analysed material was cDNA or gDNA that came from T cells, B-cell-depleted T cells, or PBMCs.

In the authors' workflow: Cell counts per sample came from amplifying reference gene primers. The protocol was immunoSEQ multiplex PCR, while the TCRdb copy is restricted to in-frame clones and leaves out a portion. V, J and clone size derive from that table, while D and trimming were established from the DNA sequence. Seen here are more than 75,000 clones, approximately 84% observed once, and the top ten hold about 12%. The length of the CDR3 is 14 residues. Trimming left V 6 bases short and J 0 bases short, with 12 bases between. Looked up from germline, CDR1 is LNHNV and CDR2 is YYDKDF (reference sequence). This clone was picked up one time.

This receptor was obtained from a human donor in a cohort sampled during active COVID-19. Sequenced: peripheral blood. The chain joins TRBV15 to TRBJ2-7; a possible D gene is TRBD2 (5 bases). CDR3 bases: TGTGCCACCAGGGGCTCCGGGAACTCCTACGAGCAGTACTTC. It specifies CATRGSGNSYEQYF.